Shown below are 20 T cell receptor beta chains from a single sample sequenced in a study of T cell clonality in common variable immunodeficiency. Measured with immunoSEQ multiplex PCR; TCRdb has only the in-frame clones, and not every one. Singletons are absent from the sample, which has about 35,000 clones. The sequencing input was peripheral blood mononuclear cells. These receptors were obtained from a person between 18 and 70 years old in good health.

This clone occurred many times. Read data end 3 residues before the CDR3 end; the end is taken from the germline J gene. This chain connects TRBV6-1 to TRBJ2-2, with D maybe TRBD1 (5 bases). The germline V and J ends were trimmed by 2 bases and 1 base, with 8 bases remaining between them. Germline values: CDR1 MNHNS, CDR2 SASEGT. This CDR3 comprises 15 residues. The covered CDR3 bases are TGTGCCAGCAGTGAATCTGGACAGAACACCGGGGAG. It encodes CASSESGQNTGE. The CDR3 reads in full as CASSESGQNTGELFF.

This clone was counted at least ten times. CDR3: CASSQLTAGTSDGTDTQYF. The CDR3 DNA, read in part, is TGCGCCAGCAGTCAACTGACAGCAGGGACTAGCGATGGCACAGATACG. The rearrangement joins TRBV23-1 to TRBJ2-3; 10 bases are a match to TRBD2. The CDR3 end lies 3 residues beyond the end of the read and is filled in from the germline J gene. TRBV23-1 is filed as an ORF, its function uncertain. J lost 1 base, V lost 2 bases, and 12 bases had no gene match. The CDR3 sequence is 19 residues long.

This clone was observed many times. The read halts 3 residues ahead of the CDR3 end, with the missing end drawn from the germline J gene. The chain joins TRBV5-4 to TRBJ2-7; TRBD1 matches 9 bases. CDR1 is SGHNT and CDR2 is YYREEE in the germline V gene (reference sequence). V was pared by 4 bases and J by 5 bases, with 4 bases of the junction left unmatched. This CDR3 has 13 amino acids. The CDR3 DNA, read in part, is TGTGCCAGCAGCACTAACAGGGGGCACGAG. This gives the protein CASSTNRGHE. The entire CDR3 is CASSTNRGHEQYF.

This clone was seen at least ten times. The read finishes 3 residues shy of the CDR3 end, and the germline J gene is used to complete it. This sequence joins TRBV19 and TRBJ2-1; possibly TRBD1 for D (5 bases). The CDR3 extends over 17 amino acids. V dropped 5 bases and J dropped 0 bases, with 17 bases sitting between them. From germline, CDR1 is LNHDA and CDR2 SQIVND (reference sequence). CDR3: CASSRGQKLSSYNEQFF. The covered CDR3 bases are TGTGCCAGTAGTCGCGGACAAAAGTTAAGCTCCTACAATGAG.

Many counts were recorded for this clone. A read error may account for a junction end that differs from germline. With the read ending 3 residues before the CDR3 end, the germline J gene is used to fill in that end. The chain is built from TRBV4-2 and TRBJ1-2; D remains unclear. Germline CDR1 LGHNA, CDR2 YNFKEQ. The CDR3 spans 13 residues. CDR3 DNA (partial): TGCGCCAGCAGCCATCAGGCTAACTATGGC. This gives the protein CASSHQANYG. The CDR3, in full, reads CASSHQANYGYTF.

This clone was seen ten or more times. From the germline J gene comes the end of the CDR3, since the read stops 3 residues before it. This chain connects TRBV20-1 to TRBJ2-3; a weak D match, TRBD2 (6 bases). The germline V gene encodes CDR1 DFQATT and CDR2 SNEGSKA (reference sequence). The CDR3 consists of 13 residues. The CDR3 sequence: CSAAGGGGETQYF. The CDR3 DNA, read in part, is TGCAGTGCCGCCGGGGGTGGGGGAGAGACG.

The sample holds many counts of this clone. Mismatch with germline at one junction end may stem from a read error. The read ends 3 residues before the CDR3 terminus; that terminus is restored from the germline J gene. V usage is TRBV4-2 and J usage is TRBJ1-1; D remains unclear. The CDR3 contains 14 residues. Germline CDR1 reads LGHNA; CDR2 reads YNFKEQ. This CDR3 reads CASSPADTNTEAFF. The DNA read from the CDR3 is TGCGCCAGCAGCCCAGCAGACACGAACACTGAA.

There are many counts of this clone. The read halts 3 residues ahead of the CDR3 end, with the missing end drawn from the germline J gene. This chain uses TRBV19 with TRBJ1-1; tentative D call: TRBD1 (5 bases). Trimming removed 4 bases from V and 1 base from J, with 10 bases in between. This CDR3 has 14 amino acids. Germline CDR1 and CDR2: LNHDA and SQIVND (reference sequence). The sequenced part of the CDR3 DNA is TGTGCCAGTAGTACGGGACTTACGAACACTGAA. It encodes CASSTGLTNTE. The entire CDR3 is CASSTGLTNTEAFF.

This clone has at least ten counts. The read stops 3 residues short of the end of the CDR3; the missing end is completed from the germline J gene. The chain is built from TRBV2 and TRBJ1-4; D not resolved. Germline values: CDR1 SNHLY, CDR2 FYNNEI. The CDR3 extends over 13 amino acids. The germline V and J ends were trimmed by 7 bases and 3 bases, with 9 bases remaining between them. The CDR3 sequence: CASIRSPNEKLFF. Partial CDR3 DNA: TGTGCCAGCATCAGGAGTCCTAATGAAAAA.

In regard to this clone: This clone may be a read error of a much larger clone one base away. The CDR3 is cut off 3 residues early in the read; its end comes from the germline J gene. The genes are TRBV6-2 or TRBV6-3 and TRBJ2-1; TRBD2 matches at 11 bases. The CDR3 loop spans 14 amino acids. Germline trimming cut 4 bases from V and 4 bases from J; bases unmatched to any gene: 0. Looked up from germline, CDR1 is MNHEY and CDR2 is SVGEGT. Incomplete CDR3 DNA: TGTGCCAGCAGTTTAGCGGGGGGGTACAATGAG. This sequence encodes CASSLAGGYNE. The whole CDR3 protein reads CASSLAGGYNEQFF.

This clone came up many times. CDR3 bases read: TGCGCCAGCAGCTCGGGGACAGGGGGCGATGAAAAA. Amino acid sequence: CASSSGTGGDEK. The full CDR3 is CASSSGTGGDEKLFF. The chain has TRBV5-1 and TRBJ1-4; TRBD1 matches at 12 bases. The sequenced fragment ends 3 residues before the CDR3 boundary, so the rest is inferred from the germline J gene. The CDR3 sequence is 15 residues long. CDR1 and CDR2 (germline): SGHRS, YFSETQ. Trimming at V came to 3 bases and at J to 6 bases, leaving 3 bases not matched to a gene.

This clone was detected many times. The CDR3 end lies 3 residues beyond the end of the read and is filled in from the germline J gene. The chain uses TRBV5-1 and TRBJ2-5; D is unclear. Trimming took 4 bases from V and 5 from J, leaving 9 bases between them. The CDR3 is 12 residues long. Germline V gene lookup returns CDR1 SGHRS and CDR2 YFSETQ. CDR3: CASSLNPETQYF. Incomplete CDR3 DNA: TGCGCCAGCAGCCTAAACCCGGAGACC.

A word on this clone: The sequenced fragment ends 3 residues before the CDR3 boundary, so the rest is inferred from the germline J gene. The chain recombines TRBV7-2 with TRBJ2-2; 11 nucleotides line up with TRBD2. The trim removed 5 bases at V and 4 bases at J, leaving 3 bases unmatched. The CDR3 contains 15 residues. Germline loops: CDR1 SGHTA, CDR2 FQGNSA. The covered CDR3 bases are TGTGCCAGCAGCCCTAGCGGGGGGTGCACCGGGGAG. This translates into CASSPSGGCTGE. The full CDR3 sequence reads CASSPSGGCTGELFF.

This clone was found many times. One end of the junction fails to match germline, which may point to a read error. The read is 3 residues too short to cover the CDR3 end, so that end is filled in from the germline J gene. The chain couples TRBV4-2 to TRBJ1-1, with D hard to call. The CDR3 spans 15 residues. Germline V CDR1 and CDR2: LGHNA, YNFKEQ. The DNA read from the CDR3 is TGCGCCAGCAGCCAAGATAGTGCCCTACACACTGAA. It is translated as CASSQDSALHTE. The full CDR3 is CASSQDSALHTEAFF.

This clone has ten or more counts. The sequenced fragment ends 3 residues before the CDR3 boundary, so the rest is inferred from the germline J gene. The chain has TRBV6-2 or TRBV6-3 and TRBJ2-5, with unresolved D. Trimming removed 6 bases at V and 4 bases at J, with 15 bases between. CDR1 is MNHEY, CDR2 SVGEGT, per germline. The CDR3 has 14 residues. Incomplete CDR3 DNA: TGTGCCAGCAGGAGACTGATAGGTGGAGAGACC. Amino acid sequence: CASRRLIGGET. The whole CDR3 region reads CASRRLIGGETQYF.

This clone was picked up many times. Compared with germline, one end of the junction differs, possibly owing to a read error. The read stops 3 residues short of the end of the CDR3; the missing end is completed from the germline J gene. The rearrangement links TRBV4-2 to TRBJ2-7; the match to TRBD2 covers 9 bases. Germline-derived CDR1 and CDR2 are LGHNA and YNFKEQ. The CDR3 is 15 residues long. The CDR3 spells CASSQSRGGLNEQYF. The CDR3 bases that were read are TGCGCCAGCAGCCAGTCGCGGGGGGGCCTCAACGAG.

This clone was observed at least ten times. The read is 3 residues too short to cover the CDR3 end, so that end is filled in from the germline J gene. This chain connects TRBV5-8 to TRBJ1-2; 7 positions match TRBD1. The junction had 10 bases not matched to a gene; V was cut back by 6 bases and J by 2 bases. Germline values: CDR1 SGHTS, CDR2 YDEGEE. The CDR3 has 15 amino acids. The part of the CDR3 DNA that was read is TGTGCCAGCATCAATTATATGGGACAGAACTATGGC. This gives the protein CASINYMGQNYG. The complete CDR3 protein is CASINYMGQNYGYTF.

The sample holds many counts of this clone. CDR3 residues: CASSGRGGGNQPQHF. CDR3 DNA, as far as it was read: TGTGCCAGCAGCGGGAGGGGGGGAGGCAATCAGCCC. The chain combines TRBV7-2 with TRBJ1-5; tentatively, D is TRBD1 (6 bases). The read halts 3 residues ahead of the CDR3 end, with the missing end drawn from the germline J gene. Germline V CDR1 and CDR2: SGHTA, FQGNSA. This CDR3 is built from 15 residues. V lost 5 bases and J 2 bases, leaving 13 bases between the germline ends.

This clone was recorded at least ten times. The CDR3 end falls 3 residues outside the read, so it is completed with the germline J gene. The genes are TRBV7-8 and TRBJ2-5; 7 bases are a match to TRBD1. Germline-derived CDR1 and CDR2 are SGHVS and FQNEAQ. The CDR3 is 15 amino acids. Trimming at V came to 1 base and at J to 5 bases, leaving 7 bases not matched to a gene. The sequenced part of the CDR3 DNA is TGTGCCAGCAGCTTAGTGGCCAGGGGGTACGAGACC. Its translation is CASSLVARGYET. The entire CDR3 reads CASSLVARGYETQYF.

This clone was found many times. Read coverage stops 3 residues before the CDR3 terminus; the germline J gene supplies the remainder. The gene calls are TRBV7-9 and TRBJ1-5, with 7 bases identical to TRBD1. Germline loops: CDR1 SEHNR, CDR2 FQNEAQ (reference sequence). The CDR3 sequence is 14 residues long. V lost 4 bases, J lost 3 bases, and 3 bases stayed unmatched. The CDR3 here is CASSWDRDNQPQHF. The covered CDR3 bases are TGTGCCAGCAGCTGGGACAGAGACAATCAGCCC.